The rows below give T cell receptor beta chains drawn from one sample of a study of cytomegalovirus exposure and HLA in healthy donors. Sequenced by immunoSEQ multiplex PCR; TCRdb stores in-frame clones only, minus some. The table has over 100,000 clones, approximately 60% seen once. The sample comprised PBMCs. These receptors originate from a woman aged 40 to 50 in good health and CMV-seronegative. The CDR3 runs from the conserved cysteine through the conserved F or W. The order of the fields is clone size, J gene, D gene, V gene, CDR3 protein, CDR3 DNA. D genes are given only for firm matches. Expanded clones are given a class, and other clones once, few, many or no size at all.

clone size: few; J gene: TRBJ2-4; D gene: .; V gene: TRBV18; CDR3 protein: CASSPLPGATQPAKNIQYF; CDR3 DNA: TGTGCCAGCTCACCACTGCCGGGTGCAACTCAACCTGCCAAAAACATTCAGTACTTC
clone size: .; J gene: TRBJ1-1; D gene: TRBD1; V gene: TRBV4-3; CDR3 protein: CASSQDVDRGRMGTEAFF; CDR3 DNA: TGCGCCAGCAGCCAAGATGTTGACAGGGGGCGCATGGGCACTGAAGCTTTCTTT
clone size: .; J gene: TRBJ1-5; D gene: TRBD1; V gene: TRBV4-2; CDR3 protein: CASSQDYRGTNQPQHF; CDR3 DNA: TGTGCCAGCAGCCAAGATTACAGGGGGACCAATCAGCCCCAGCATTTT
clone size: few; J gene: TRBJ2-2; D gene: TRBD1; V gene: TRBV10-2; CDR3 protein: CASSRRQGVFPGELFF; CDR3 DNA: TGCGCCAGCAGTAGGAGACAGGGCGTCTTCCCCGGGGAGCTGTTTTTT
clone size: .; J gene: TRBJ2-7; D gene: .; V gene: TRBV6-1; CDR3 protein: CASRKTGIDYEQYF; CDR3 DNA: TGTGCCAGCAGAAAGACAGGAATTGACTACGAGCAGTACTTC
clone size: .; J gene: TRBJ2-7; D gene: TRBD2; V gene: TRBV9; CDR3 protein: CASSKGLAGSYEQYF; CDR3 DNA: TGTGCCAGCAGCAAGGGACTAGCGGGGTCCTACGAGCAGTACTTC
clone size: .; J gene: TRBJ2-2; D gene: TRBD1; V gene: TRBV19; CDR3 protein: CASSLLQGAAGELFF; CDR3 DNA: TGTGCCAGTAGTCTGTTACAGGGGGCGGCCGGGGAGCTGTTTTTT
clone size: once; J gene: TRBJ2-7; D gene: TRBD1; V gene: TRBV30; CDR3 protein: CACQDRTGTYEQYF; CDR3 DNA: TGTGCCTGCCAGGATAGGACAGGGACCTACGAGCAGTACTTC
clone size: .; J gene: TRBJ1-1; D gene: TRBD1; V gene: TRBV27; CDR3 protein: CASSPQGSTEAFF; CDR3 DNA: TGTGCCAGCAGTCCACAGGGGAGTACTGAAGCTTTCTTT
clone size: .; J gene: TRBJ1-1; D gene: .; V gene: TRBV27; CDR3 protein: CASSLASPYTEAFF; CDR3 DNA: TGTGCCAGCAGTTTAGCGAGCCCGTATACTGAAGCTTTCTTT